These T cell receptor beta chains were read from a single sample in a study of blood T cell repertoires in COVID-19. Some clones are missing from TCRdb's copy, which holds only in-frame ones; the method was immunoSEQ multiplex PCR. The sample yields about 170,000 clones, about 88% seen once. Sequenced: peripheral blood. The origin of the receptors is an elderly woman in a cohort sampled during active or convalescent COVID-19. Each CDR3 is given with its conserved first and last residue. The D gene is left open where the match is weak. The listing skips clone size in some rows; elsewhere it reads once, few, many or a size class.

abundance,v_gene,j_gene,d_gene,CDR3nt,CDR3aa
NA,TRBV3-1/TRBV3-2,TRBJ1-2,NA,TGTGCCAGCAGCCAAGAAATTATGACCGACAGACAAGTTAACTATGGCTACACCTTC,CASSQEIMTDRQVNYGYTF
NA,TRBV27,TRBJ1-1,NA,TGTGCCAGCAGTCGGGAGGGTAGGAACACTGAAGCTTTCTTT,CASSREGRNTEAFF
NA,TRBV19,TRBJ1-1,NA,TGTGCCAGTAGCCTAATCCAGCGGTCTGAAGCTTTCTTT,CASSLIQRSEAFF
NA,TRBV4-1,TRBJ2-1,TRBD2,TGCGCCAGCAGCCAAGACCCGCATAGCGGGAGACCTGGAAATGAGCAGTTCTTC,CASSQDPHSGRPGNEQFF
few,TRBV29-1,TRBJ1-1,TRBD1,TGCAGCGTACTCACGACAGGGGGAATGAACACTGAAGCTTTCTTT,CSVLTTGGMNTEAFF
NA,TRBV29-1,TRBJ2-5,NA,TGCAGCGCCTCCCAAGAGACCCAGTACTTC,CSASQETQYF
NA,TRBV5-8,TRBJ1-5,NA,TGTGCCAGCAGCTTAGAGGAAAACAGGGTTCAGCCCCAGCATTTT,CASSLEENRVQPQHF
once,TRBV30,TRBJ1-4,NA,TGTGCAACAACCGAGACTGCCACGACAACTAATGAAAAACTGTTTTTT,CATTETATTTNEKLFF
once,TRBV9,TRBJ1-2,TRBD1,TGTGCCAGCAGCGCGGGGACAGACAACTATGGCTACACCTTC,CASSAGTDNYGYTF
NA,TRBV19,TRBJ2-1,NA,TGTGCCAGTAGCGACCAGGGTGCCCTCCGTCCCAAGCAGTTCTTC,CASSDQGALRPKQFF
NA,TRBV6-5,TRBJ2-6,NA,TGTGCCAGCAGCAGGGAACCTGGGGCCAACGTCCTGACTTTC,CASSREPGANVLTF